The T cell receptor (beta chain) under discussion was sequenced for a study of Graves' ophthalmopathy and Graves' hyperthyroidism. Germline V gene lookup returns CDR1 DFQATT and CDR2 SNEGSKA (reference sequence). J lost 2 bases, V lost 6 bases, and 17 bases had no gene match. The CDR3 has 17 amino acids. The TCR beta CDR3 regions underwent amplification from RNA transcripts. Following a first-round RT-PCR that used HTBI primers, a second-round multiplex PCR was carried out. TCRdb re-analysed the multiplex PCR reads in MiXCR, keeping a single row per CDR3 protein. The sample records 500,000 to 600,000 distinct CDR3 sequences, less than 45% being singletons. Study-wide results and limits: A 13-signature model separated ophthalmopathy from stable hyperthyroidism, about 88% sensitivity, 75% to 84% specificity. Detection in blood was also observed for most expanded thyroid clonotypes above 0.001 frequency.

A word on this clonotype: What it recognizes is unknown.

The sequenced sample consisted of peripheral blood or thyroid tissue (not recorded which). The sequence was obtained from an adult man with Graves' hyperthyroidism. The chain links TRBV20-1 to TRBJ2-7; 9 bases line up with TRBD2. In DNA, the CDR3 is TGCAGTGCCACTGACAGGGCAAGCGGGGGGAAGGCCTACGAGCAGTACTTC. Its protein is CSATDRASGGKAYEQYF.